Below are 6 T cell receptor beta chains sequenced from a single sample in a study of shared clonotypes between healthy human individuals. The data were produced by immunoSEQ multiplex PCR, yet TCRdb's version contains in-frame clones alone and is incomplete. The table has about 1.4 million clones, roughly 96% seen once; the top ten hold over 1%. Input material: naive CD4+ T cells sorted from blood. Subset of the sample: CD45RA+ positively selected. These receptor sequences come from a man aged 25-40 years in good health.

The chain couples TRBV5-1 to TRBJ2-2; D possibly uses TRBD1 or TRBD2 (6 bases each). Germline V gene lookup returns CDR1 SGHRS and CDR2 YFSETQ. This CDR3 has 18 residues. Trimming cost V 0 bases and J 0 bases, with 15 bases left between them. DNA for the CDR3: TGCGCCAGCAGCTTGGTTGGGGGCGGAGGGGCGAACACCGGGGAGCTGTTTTTT. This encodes CASSLVGGGGANTGELFF.

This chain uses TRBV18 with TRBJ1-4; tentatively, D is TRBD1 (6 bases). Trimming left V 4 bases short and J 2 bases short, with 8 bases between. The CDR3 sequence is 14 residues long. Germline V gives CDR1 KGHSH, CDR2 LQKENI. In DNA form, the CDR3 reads TGTGCCAGCTCACTCAGGGGCACTAATGAAAAACTGTTTTTT. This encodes CASSLRGTNEKLFF. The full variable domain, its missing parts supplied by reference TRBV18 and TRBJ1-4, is NAGVMQNPRHLVRRRGQEARLRCSPMKGHSHVYWYRQLPEEGLKFMVYLQKENIIDESGMPKERFSAEFPKEGPSILRIQQVVRGDSAAYFCASSLRGTNEKLFFGSGTQLSVL.

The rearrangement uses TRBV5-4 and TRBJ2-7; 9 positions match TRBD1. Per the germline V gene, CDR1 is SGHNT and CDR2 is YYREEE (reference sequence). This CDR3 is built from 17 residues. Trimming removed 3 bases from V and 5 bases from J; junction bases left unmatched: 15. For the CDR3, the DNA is TGTGCCAGCAGCTCCGTCCTTCGGGACAGGGTCGTCCACGAGCAGTACTTC. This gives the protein CASSSVLRDRVVHEQYF.

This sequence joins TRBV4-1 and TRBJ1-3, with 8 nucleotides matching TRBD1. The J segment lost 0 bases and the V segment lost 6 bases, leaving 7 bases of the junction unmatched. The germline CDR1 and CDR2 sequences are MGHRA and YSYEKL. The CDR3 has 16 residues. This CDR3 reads CASSPGTGRSGNTIYF. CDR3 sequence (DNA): TGCGCCAGCAGTCCCGGGACAGGTCGCTCTGGAAACACCATATATTTT.

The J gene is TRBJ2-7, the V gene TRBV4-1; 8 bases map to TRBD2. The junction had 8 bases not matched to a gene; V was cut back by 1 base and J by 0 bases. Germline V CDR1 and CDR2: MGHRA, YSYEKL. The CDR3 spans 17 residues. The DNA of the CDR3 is TGCGCCAGCAGCCAAGTTACCTTAGCGGGACTCTCCTACGAGCAGTACTTC. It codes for CASSQVTLAGLSYEQYF.

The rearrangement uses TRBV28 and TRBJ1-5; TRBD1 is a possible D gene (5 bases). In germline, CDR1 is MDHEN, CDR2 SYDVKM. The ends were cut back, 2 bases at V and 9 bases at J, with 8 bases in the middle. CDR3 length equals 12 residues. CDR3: CASSLRQLPQHF. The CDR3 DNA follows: TGTGCCAGCAGTTTAAGACAGCTGCCCCAGCATTTT.